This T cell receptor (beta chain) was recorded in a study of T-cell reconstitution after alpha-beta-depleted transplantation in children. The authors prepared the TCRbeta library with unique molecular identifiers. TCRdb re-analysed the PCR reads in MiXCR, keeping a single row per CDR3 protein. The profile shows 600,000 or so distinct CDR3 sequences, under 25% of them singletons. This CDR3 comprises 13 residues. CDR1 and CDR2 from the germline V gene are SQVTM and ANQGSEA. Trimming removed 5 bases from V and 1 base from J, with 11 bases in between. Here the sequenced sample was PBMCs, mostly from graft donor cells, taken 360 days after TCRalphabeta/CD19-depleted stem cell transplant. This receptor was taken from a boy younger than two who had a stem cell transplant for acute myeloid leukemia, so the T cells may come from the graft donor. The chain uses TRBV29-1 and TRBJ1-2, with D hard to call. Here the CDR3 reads CSVTGVLNYGYTF. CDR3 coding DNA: TGCAGCGTTACCGGGGTTCTTAACTATGGCTACACCTTC.